These 22 T cell receptor beta chains were sequenced from one sample in a study of T cell changes during pregnancy in multiple sclerosis. Clones were sequenced by immunoSEQ multiplex PCR, and TCRdb holds only the in-frame ones, with some missing. Found here are around 88,000 clones, about 91% of them singletons; the top ten hold about 2.3%. The source material was peripheral blood, sampled after pregnancy. The receptors come from a female donor in good health, enrolled as a control in a pregnancy study.

The genes are TRBV7-9 and TRBJ2-7; D possibly corresponds to TRBD2 (6 bases). Trimming pared 3 bases from V and 5 bases from J, leaving 14 bases between. CDR3 length: 14 amino acids. Germline V lookup: CDR1 SEHNR, CDR2 FQNEAQ (reference sequence). For the CDR3, the DNA is TGTGCCAGCAGCTTCACGGGAGCTATGGACGAGCAGTACTTC. This sequence encodes CASSFTGAMDEQYF.

V gene TRBV19 combines with J gene TRBJ2-7, with 8 bases matching TRBD1. The V segment lost 3 bases and the J segment 6 bases; nucleotides outside the gene matches: 10. The CDR3 contains 15 residues. Germline loops: CDR1 LNHDA, CDR2 SQIVND (reference sequence). The CDR3: CASSIGTGTRVEQYF. For the CDR3, the DNA is TGTGCCAGTAGTATCGGGACAGGCACTAGGGTCGAGCAGTACTTC.

This clone was observed a few times. The chain joins TRBV7-9 to TRBJ1-4, with 9 bases matching TRBD1. There are 16 residues in the CDR3. Per the germline V gene, CDR1 is SEHNR and CDR2 is FQNEAQ (reference sequence). The ends lost 5 bases at V and 3 bases at J; junction bases unmatched: 7. The CDR3 bases are TGTGCCAGCAGCCCAGCCGGGACAGGGTCTAATGAAAAACTGTTTTTT. Encoded protein: CASSPAGTGSNEKLFF.

The rearrangement uses TRBV5-4 and TRBJ1-2; 9 nucleotides align to TRBD1. V shed 6 bases and J 12 bases; nucleotides not matched to a gene: 9. In germline, CDR1 is SGHNT, CDR2 YYREEE (reference sequence). This CDR3 region has 12 residues. As DNA, the CDR3 is TGTGCCAGCAACCCGGGACAGGGAGGAGACACCTTC. Amino acids: CASNPGQGGDTF.

Only one count was recorded for this clone. The chain joins TRBV19 to TRBJ2-1; D possibly corresponds to TRBD2 (7 bases). V gave up 4 bases and J gave up 5 bases, with 15 bases separating them. The germline gives CDR1 LNHDA, CDR2 SQIVND (reference sequence). CDR3 length: 15 amino acids. The CDR3 DNA sequence: TGTGCCAGTAGTACCGAGGGGGGGGGAAACAATGAGCAGTTCTTC. Encoded protein: CASSTEGGGNNEQFF.

The rearrangement joins TRBV15 to TRBJ2-7; D ambiguous. From germline, CDR1 is LNHNV and CDR2 YYDKDF (reference sequence). V was trimmed by 3 bases and J by 4 bases, leaving 4 bases between them. The CDR3 runs to 11 residues. CDR3 DNA sequence: TGTGCCACCAGCAGCCATTACGAGCAGTACTTC. Protein sequence: CATSSHYEQYF.

The chain is built from TRBV27 and TRBJ2-1, with unresolved D. This CDR3 region has 14 residues. The V and J ends lost 0 bases and 7 bases respectively, with 10 bases between them. Germline CDR1 is MNHEY and CDR2 is SMNVEV (reference sequence). CDR3 DNA sequence: TGTGCCAGCAGTTTATCAGGCGCCGGGAATGAGCAGTTCTTC. Residues: CASSLSGAGNEQFF.

V usage is TRBV6-5 and J usage is TRBJ1-1, with D uncertain. This CDR3 region has 14 residues. V was clipped by 0 bases and J by 6 bases, with 11 bases between them. Germline V CDR1 and CDR2: MNHEY, SVGAGI. The CDR3 sequence: CASSYSQATAEAFF. DNA for the CDR3: TGTGCCAGCAGTTACTCCCAGGCCACGGCTGAAGCTTTCTTT.

The chain uses TRBV18 and TRBJ2-2; D is undetermined. The CDR3 contains 16 residues. V was trimmed by 2 bases and J by 1 base, leaving 11 bases between them. Germline V lookup: CDR1 KGHSH, CDR2 LQKENI. The CDR3 region is CASSPTRDWNTGELFF. The CDR3 nucleotides read TGTGCCAGCTCACCAACGAGAGATTGGAACACCGGGGAGCTGTTTTTT. The entire variable domain, with the rest obtained from reference TRBV18 and TRBJ2-2, is as follows: NAGVMQNPRHLVRRRGQEARLRCSPMKGHSHVYWYRQLPEEGLKFMVYLQKENIIDESGMPKERFSAEFPKEGPSILRIQQVVRGDSAAYFCASSPTRDWNTGELFFGEGSRLTVL.

The chain links TRBV5-4 to TRBJ2-3; maybe TRBD2 (6 bases). V lost 5 bases, J lost 4 bases, and 17 bases lay in between. Germline-derived CDR1 and CDR2 are SGHNT and YYREEE (reference sequence). The CDR3 is 15 residues long. The CDR3 DNA reads as TGTGCCAGCAGTTCTCGACTAGGACTCGCAGATACGCAGTATTTT. Its translation is CASSSRLGLADTQYF.

J is TRBJ2-1 and V is TRBV7-3; maybe TRBD2 (6 bases). The CDR3 runs 14 residues. Trimming stripped 3 bases from V and 3 bases from J, with 9 bases between. Germline assignment: CDR1 SGHTA and CDR2 FQGTGA. CDR3 nucleotide sequence: TGTGCCAGCAGCTTCGGAGGGAGCTACAATGAGCAGTTCTTC. Translation gives CASSFGGSYNEQFF.

This clone is a singleton in its sample. This chain joins TRBV29-1 and TRBJ2-5; TRBD1 matches at 8 bases. This CDR3 has 15 residues. The J segment lost 4 bases and the V segment lost 3 bases, leaving 10 bases of the junction unmatched. CDR1 is SQVTM, CDR2 ANQGSEA, per germline. The CDR3 DNA reads as TGCAGCGTTGAGCTACGACAGGGGCTGCGAGAGACCCAGTACTTC. Encoded protein: CSVELRQGLRETQYF.

This rearrangement joins TRBV10-3 to TRBJ1-2, with TRBD1 matching over 10 bases. This CDR3 spans 15 amino acids. In germline, CDR1 is ENHRY, CDR2 SYGVKD. Trimming cost V 6 bases and J 4 bases; bases outside gene matches: 8. CDR3 amino acids: CAIRETGGAVYGYTF. DNA of the CDR3: TGTGCCATCAGGGAGACAGGGGGCGCCGTCTATGGCTACACCTTC.

This chain links TRBV7-6 with TRBJ1-3; D gene uncertain. The CDR3 length is 15 residues. CDR1 is SGHVS and CDR2 is FNYEAQ in the germline V gene. V shed 10 bases and J shed 0 bases, with 16 bases lying between them. The CDR3 region has the DNA TGTGCCATCCCGAGTGGAGCATTCTCTGGAAACACCATATATTTT. Translated, it gives CAIPSGAFSGNTIYF. Filled out from reference TRBV7-6 and TRBJ1-3, the complete variable domain reads GAGVSQSPRYKVTKRGQDVALRCDPISGHVSLYWYRQALGQGPEFLTYFNYEAQQDKSGLPNDRFSAERPEGSISTLTIQRTEQRDSAMYRCAIPSGAFSGNTIYFGEGSWLTVV.

The genes are TRBV9 and TRBJ2-3; D might be TRBD2 (5 bases). This CDR3 is built from 17 residues. V was cut by 0 bases and J by 2 bases, with 16 bases left in between. The V gene's germline CDR1 is SGDLS and CDR2 YYNGEE. The CDR3 loop is CASSVAGFSGFTDTQYF. In DNA form, the CDR3 reads TGTGCCAGCAGCGTAGCGGGGTTCAGCGGTTTCACAGATACGCAGTATTTT.

This chain joins TRBV6-5 and TRBJ1-1, with D perhaps TRBD1 (5 bases). Trimming cost V 4 bases and J 0 bases, with 9 bases left between them. The CDR3 consists of 14 residues. CDR1 and CDR2 from the germline V gene are MNHEY and SVGAGI. The CDR3 DNA reads TGTGCCAGCAGTTTCGGCAGGGTGAACACTGAAGCTTTCTTT. It specifies CASSFGRVNTEAFF.

The chain joins TRBV29-1 to TRBJ2-7; TRBD1 agrees at 12 bases. This CDR3 is built from 14 residues. Trimming took 7 bases from V and 5 from J; bases not matched to a gene: 9. Per the germline V gene, CDR1 is SQVTM and CDR2 is ANQGSEA. In DNA, the CDR3 is TGCAGCGCCGATACGGGACAGGGGGCACACGAGCAGTACTTC. Encoded protein: CSADTGQGAHEQYF.

This clone was seen a single time. The CDR3 bases are TGTGCCAGCTCACCTCTCCTCGGCGGGGGGATCCAAGAGACCCAGTACTTC. Amino acids: CASSPLLGGGIQETQYF. The rearrangement uses TRBV18 and TRBJ2-5, with 8 bases aligning to TRBD2. The V gene's germline CDR1 is KGHSH and CDR2 LQKENI. Losses at the gene ends were 3 bases for V and 1 base for J; bases not matched to a gene: 10. CDR3 length equals 17 residues.

The chain is built from TRBV29-1 and TRBJ1-1; D is uncertain. In germline, CDR1 is SQVTM, CDR2 ANQGSEA. V dropped 2 bases and J dropped 0 bases, with 7 bases sitting between them. CDR3 length: 13 amino acids. The CDR3 DNA follows: TGCAGCGTTGAAAGGACTATGAACACTGAAGCTTTCTTT. Protein product: CSVERTMNTEAFF.

The chain recombines TRBV4-1 with TRBJ2-2, with D tentatively TRBD2 (6 bases). V lost 4 bases and J lost 2, with 11 bases in between. Germline V lookup: CDR1 MGHRA, CDR2 YSYEKL. This CDR3 is 15 amino acids long. CDR3 amino acids: CASSRRDLNTGELFF. The CDR3 DNA follows: TGCGCCAGCAGCCGCCGGGACTTAAACACCGGGGAGCTGTTTTTT.

The chain employs TRBV7-9 and TRBJ2-2; no reliable D call. The length of the CDR3 is 12 residues. Germline-derived CDR1 and CDR2 are SEHNR and FQNEAQ (reference sequence). V was trimmed by 2 bases and J by 7 bases, leaving 5 bases between them. CDR3 nucleotide sequence: TGTGCCAGCAGCTTACTTATCGGGGAGCTGTTTTTT. It specifies CASSLLIGELFF.

This chain links TRBV2 with TRBJ1-1; TRBD1 is a possible D gene (6 bases). Germline CDR1 is SNHLY and CDR2 is FYNNEI. The CDR3 is made up of 14 amino acids. V lost 5 bases, J lost 7 bases, and 17 bases lay in between. Written as DNA, the CDR3 is TGTGCCAGCAGTTCTTCCAGGGGTTCGGTTGAAGCTTTCTTT. Encoded protein: CASSSSRGSVEAFF.